Detailed here is one TCR beta chain. The data stem from a study of blood T cell repertoires in COVID-19. Study details: COVID-19 samples collected from the United States, Italy and Spain covered acute and convalescent phases.

Repertoires were generated with immunoSEQ multiplex PCR, while TCRdb's copy carries only in-frame clones and drops some. The data show approximately 240,000 clones, with approximately 84% seen just once and about 3% held by the top ten. Sequenced sample: peripheral blood. The clonotype comes from a woman younger than 45 who had recovered from COVID-19.

The CDR3 loop is CASSPPGGFNYGYTF. CDR3 in DNA: TGTGCCAGCAGTCCCCCCGGGGGGTTTAACTATGGCTACACCTTC. The chain carries TRBV28 and TRBJ1-2; tentatively, D is TRBD1 (5 bases). Germline V gene lookup returns CDR1 MDHEN and CDR2 SYDVKM. This CDR3 spans 15 amino acids. Trimming left V 5 bases short and J 1 base short, with 14 bases between.